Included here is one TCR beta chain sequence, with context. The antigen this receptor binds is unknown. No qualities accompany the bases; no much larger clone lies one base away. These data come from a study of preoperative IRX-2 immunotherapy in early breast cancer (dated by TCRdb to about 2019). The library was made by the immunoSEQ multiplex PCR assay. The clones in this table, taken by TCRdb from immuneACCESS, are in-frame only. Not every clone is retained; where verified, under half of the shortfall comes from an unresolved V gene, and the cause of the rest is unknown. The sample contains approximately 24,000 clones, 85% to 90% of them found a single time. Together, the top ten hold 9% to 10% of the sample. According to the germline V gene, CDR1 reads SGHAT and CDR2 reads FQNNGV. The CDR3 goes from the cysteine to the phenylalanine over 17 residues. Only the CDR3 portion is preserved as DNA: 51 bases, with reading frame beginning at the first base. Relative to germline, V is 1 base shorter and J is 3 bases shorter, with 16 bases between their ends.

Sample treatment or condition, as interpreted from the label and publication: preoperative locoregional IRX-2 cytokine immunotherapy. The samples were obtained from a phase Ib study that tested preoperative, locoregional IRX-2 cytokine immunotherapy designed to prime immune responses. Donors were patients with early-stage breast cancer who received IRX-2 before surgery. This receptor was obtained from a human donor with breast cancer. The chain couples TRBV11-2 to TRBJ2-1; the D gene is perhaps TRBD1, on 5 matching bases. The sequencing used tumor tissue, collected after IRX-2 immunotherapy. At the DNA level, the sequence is TGTGCCAGCAGCTTAGGAACAGGACGGGCCGACTACAATGAGCAGTTCTTC. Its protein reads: CASSLGTGRADYNEQFF.